This is a list of T cell receptor beta chains from one sample in a study of metastatic and nonmetastatic thyroid tumors. TCRdb re-called the PCR reads through MiXCR. The profile covers about 6,500 clones, with roughly 32% appearing a single time and about two fifths taken by the ten largest. The specimen was adjacent normal tissue. Receptor source: a female donor with papillary thyroid cancer or a benign thyroid nodule (not recorded which). Some clones in this sample may be carry-over from other donors' samples. CDR3s include the opening cysteine and the closing phenylalanine or tryptophan. Each record gives: V gene, J gene, D gene, clone size, CDR3 DNA, CDR3 protein. D genes are given only for firm matches. A row's size may be missing; if present it is once, few, many or a size class.

TRBV24-1	TRBJ2-2	TRBD1	few	TGTGCCACCAGGGACAGGTACACCGGGGAGCTGTTTTTT	CATRDRYTGELFF
TRBV20-1	TRBJ2-2	-	-	TGCAGTGCTAGTAGGCAGGGCGCGAGCACCGGGGAGCTGTTTTTT	CSASRQGASTGELFF
TRBV6-4	TRBJ2-6	-	few	TGTGCCAGCAGTGAAGGCTCTGGGGCCAACGTCCTGACTTTC	CASSEGSGANVLTF
TRBV11-2	TRBJ2-5	TRBD2	-	TGTGCCAGCAGCCCGCGTCGTGGTTTGGGGGGGGAGACCCAGTACTTC	CASSPRRGLGGETQYF
TRBV6-1	TRBJ1-1	-	few	TGTGCCAGCAGTGACGGCCAACGGTTCATGAACACTGAAGCTTTCTTT	CASSDGQRFMNTEAFF
TRBV30	TRBJ1-1	-	-	TGTGCCTACTGGGCGGGACCCCGTGCTGAAGCTTTCTTT	CAYWAGPRAEAFF
TRBV12-3/TRBV12-4	TRBJ1-1	-	-	TGTGCCAGCAGTTTAGGGACCACAGGCGTTCAGCGTACTGAAGCTTTCTTT	CASSLGTTGVQRTEAFF
TRBV6-5	TRBJ1-2	-	-	TGTCCCAGCATTTACCCAGGGGACTATTGCTACACCTTC	CPSIYPGDYCYTF
TRBV11-3	TRBJ2-7	-	-	TGTGCCAGCAGCTTATCCGCAGGGCCCTACGAGCAGTACTTC	CASSLSAGPYEQYF
TRBV29-1	TRBJ2-7	-	-	TGCAGCGTTGTGGGTCAGGTGAGCTACGAGCAGTACTTC	CSVVGQVSYEQYF
TRBV28	TRBJ1-1	-	-	TGTGCCAGCAGTTTCCCTGGGACGAACACTGAAGCTTTCTTT	CASSFPGTNTEAFF
TRBV28	TRBJ2-1	-	-	TGTGCCAGCAGTACGGGCTTAAGCTCCTACAATGAGCAGTTCTTC	CASSTGLSSYNEQFF
TRBV7-2	TRBJ1-6	-	-	TGTGCCAGCAGCCCCCCCGAGGGTTCACCCCTCCACTTT	CASSPPEGSPLHF
TRBV5-1	TRBJ2-7	-	-	TGCGCCAGCAGCTCCCCCGACGGCCGAAGCTCCTACGAGCAGTACTTC	CASSSPDGRSSYEQYF
TRBV5-4	TRBJ1-3	-	many	TGTGCCAGCAGCTTGGTGATTACGGGGGGCTCTGGAAACACCATATATTTT	CASSLVITGGSGNTIYF
TRBV14	TRBJ1-2	TRBD1	-	TGTGCCAGCAGCCAGGACAGGGTTGGCTACACCTTC	CASSQDRVGYTF
TRBV3-1	TRBJ2-5	TRBD1	-	TGTGCCAGCAGCCAGCACCGGGACAGACAAGAGACCCAGTACTTC	CASSQHRDRQETQYF
TRBV7-3	TRBJ2-2	TRBD2	-	TGTGCCAGCACCCTTAGGGCGGGAGGGCCCGTAGTGTCCGGGGAGCTGTTTTTT	CASTLRAGGPVVSGELFF
TRBV19	TRBJ1-1	-	-	TGTGCCAGTAGTATTGCCGGGAGAATGAACACTGAAGCTTTCTTT	CASSIAGRMNTEAFF
TRBV7-9	TRBJ2-7	-	-	TGTGCCAGCAGCTTAGAAGTATACGAGCAGTACTTC	CASSLEVYEQYF
TRBV11-2	TRBJ2-7	-	-	TGTGCCAGCAGCTTTTGCTCGGGCTGCAGACCTCAGGGCTACGAGCAGTACTTC	CASSFCSGCRPQGYEQYF
TRBV6-1	TRBJ2-6	-	-	TGTGCCAGCAGTGAATTCCCAAAGGCCTCTGGGGCCAACGTCCTGACTTTC	CASSEFPKASGANVLTF
TRBV9	TRBJ2-3	TRBD2	many	TGTGCCAGCAGCGTCCCGGCGGGCGGGGGGGCCAGCACAGATACGCAGTATTTT	CASSVPAGGGASTDTQYF
TRBV6-1	TRBJ1-2	TRBD1	few	TGTGCCAGCAGCCGCAGACAGGGGGAACTCTCCTATGGCTACACCTTC	CASSRRQGELSYGYTF
TRBV9	TRBJ2-7	TRBD1	-	TGTGTCAGCAGTGTAGTGTCCGGGACAGGGGACTACGAGCAGTACTTC	CVSSVVSGTGDYEQYF
TRBV5-5	TRBJ1-1	-	-	TGTGCCAGCAGCACGGAGGTGCCTCGCGGGGCTGAAGCTTTCTTT	CASSTEVPRGAEAFF
TRBV5-1	TRBJ2-3	TRBD2	few	TGCGCCAGCAGCCGGGGGGGTAGCACAGATACGCAGTATTTT	CASSRGGSTDTQYF
TRBV6-4	TRBJ2-7	-	few	TGTGCCAGCCTAACAGTGCTCTCCTACGAGCAGTACTTC	CASLTVLSYEQYF
TRBV6-1	TRBJ1-2	-	-	TGTGCCAGCAGCCCTGGCCCCGAGGGATTGTCTGGCTACACCTTC	CASSPGPEGLSGYTF
TRBV12-3/TRBV12-4	TRBJ1-2	TRBD1	-	TGTGCTAGCAGTAAGGGACAGGGTGGCTACACCTTC	CASSKGQGGYTF
TRBV12-3/TRBV12-4	TRBJ2-7	-	few	TGTGCCAGCAGTTTATTCCAGCAAGGGCGTTACGAGCAGTACTTC	CASSLFQQGRYEQYF
TRBV18	TRBJ2-3	-	-	TGTGCCAGCTCACCACCGGGGACAAAGAGGACAGATACGCAGTATTTT	CASSPPGTKRTDTQYF
TRBV6-1	TRBJ2-5	-	medium-sized	TGTGCCACCCGTTTAAACCGCGGGGTACAAGAGACCCAGTACTTC	CATRLNRGVQETQYF
TRBV12-3/TRBV12-4	TRBJ2-7	-	few	TGTGCCAGCAGTTTAGCTCGGGCTGGATTATCCTACGATCAGTACTTC	CASSLARAGLSYDQYF
TRBV12-3/TRBV12-4	TRBJ2-1	-	-	TGTGCCAGCAGGGACCAGGGAGAGCAGTTCTTC	CASRDQGEQFF
TRBV5-5	TRBJ2-3	-	-	TGTGCCAGCAGCCCACATACAGATACGCAGTATTTT	CASSPHTDTQYF
TRBV6-6	TRBJ2-2	-	-	TGTGCCAGCAGTTACCAGGTCAGGGAAGGCGGGGAGCTGTTTTTT	CASSYQVREGGELFF
TRBV6-5	TRBJ2-1	-	large	TGTGCCAGCAGTTACTCCGGGCTGGAGCAGTTCTTC	CASSYSGLEQFF
TRBV7-2	TRBJ2-7	-	-	TGTGCCAGCGGCGACGCATTCTACGAGCAGTACTTC	CASGDAFYEQYF
TRBV3-1	TRBJ1-6	-	-	TGTGCCAGCAGCCAAAATTCACCCCTCCACTTT	CASSQNSPLHF
TRBV7-3	TRBJ2-5	-	-	TGTGCCAGCAGCTTAACTCTCGTGGGAGCTAACCAAGAGACCCAGTACTTC	CASSLTLVGANQETQYF
TRBV6-2/TRBV6-3	TRBJ2-7	-	few	TGTGCCAGCAGAGCGAATTTACGAGGGGAAACTCGGTTTTACGAGCAGTACTTC	CASRANLRGETRFYEQYF
TRBV27	TRBJ1-5	-	few	TGTGCCAGCAGATCCGACTGGAGACTCAATCAGCCCCAGCATTTT	CASRSDWRLNQPQHF
TRBV4-1	TRBJ1-4	-	-	TGCGCCAGCAGCCAAAATCGAGTGTCTGAAAAACTGTTTTTT	CASSQNRVSEKLFF
TRBV6-1	TRBJ2-7	-	-	TGTGCCAGCAAGCAGATCGGAAGCTCCTACGAGCAGTACTTC	CASKQIGSSYEQYF
TRBV7-8	TRBJ1-6	-	-	TGTGCCAGCAGCTTATTGGGGGCGGATAATTCACCCCTCCACTTT	CASSLLGADNSPLHF
TRBV12-3/TRBV12-4	TRBJ1-1	-	few	TGTGCCAGCAGTTTATCCGGGACCCAGGGAAAAGCTTTCTTT	CASSLSGTQGKAFF
TRBV5-1	TRBJ1-2	-	-	TGCGCCAGCAGCACCGGACAAGGCTCTTATGGCTACACCTTC	CASSTGQGSYGYTF
TRBV27	TRBJ2-7	TRBD2	-	TGTGCCAGCAGCACCCGCGGGGGGCTCTCCTACGAGCAGTACTTC	CASSTRGGLSYEQYF
TRBV4-3	TRBJ2-7	TRBD2	-	TGCGCCAGCAGCCATGAGAGGGGACTAGCGAGATTCTCCTACGAGCAGTACTTC	CASSHERGLARFSYEQYF
TRBV5-1	TRBJ2-7	-	-	TGCGCCAGCAGCTTGGCAGGGGGACTTTTCTACGAGCAGTACTTC	CASSLAGGLFYEQYF
TRBV10-1	TRBJ2-1	-	medium-sized	TGCGCCAGCAGTGTAGGGTCTAGTGGCTACAATGAGCAGTTCTTC	CASSVGSSGYNEQFF
TRBV6-1	TRBJ1-4	TRBD1	few	TGTGCCAGCAGTCAAGGAATGACAGGGGTTCGAGAAAAACTGTTTTTT	CASSQGMTGVREKLFF
TRBV20-1	TRBJ2-7	-	-	TGCAGTGCCCCCCGACGGGGGAGCTCCTACGAGCAGTACTTC	CSAPRRGSSYEQYF
TRBV12-3/TRBV12-4	TRBJ2-7	-	-	TGTGCCAGCAGTTGGGGACACACTCTGGGCGAGCAGTACTTC	CASSWGHTLGEQYF
TRBV7-8	TRBJ2-7	-	-	TGTGCCAGCAGCCCCGGTCGGGACGGAACCTACGAGCAGTACTTC	CASSPGRDGTYEQYF
TRBV6-2/TRBV6-3	TRBJ1-5	-	few	TGTGCCAGCAGCGACACAGGGAGAGGAAATCAGCCCCAGCATTTT	CASSDTGRGNQPQHF
TRBV7-2	TRBJ2-1	TRBD2	medium-sized	TGTGCCAGCAGCCCCGGGACTAGCCATTACAATGAGCAGTTCTTC	CASSPGTSHYNEQFF